This TCR beta chain was found in a study of response to subunit inactivated influenza vaccine (dated by TCRdb to 2017 to 2018). Concerning the study at large: Deep quantitative profiling of the T cell receptor repertoire was used in the study to follow responses to a trivalent subunit inactivated influenza vaccine.

Preparation of the library involved RT-PCR. TCRdb names Illumina HiSeq 2500 as the instrument used. TCRdb ran its own pipeline on the public reads, namely fastp trimming at Q25 and MiXCR clone calling, and kept in-frame beta chains. Each CDR3 protein gets just one entry, which takes the most common genes and DNA from the rows behind it. The sample includes hundreds of thousands of distinct CDR3 sequences, with roughly 8.2% observed a single time. Under 15% of the sample belongs to the ten largest clones. The CDR3 holds 16 amino acids from the cysteine to the phenylalanine. Only the CDR3 DNA stays, 48 bases, in frame from base 1. Trimming takes 6 bases off V and 0 bases off J; junction bases not matched to a gene: 7. General study outcomes and caveats: The authors suggested that each seasonal influenza vaccination may recruit only a limited number of new T cells.

This clonotype was observed many times. Its antigen specificity is not known. Base qualities were left out, and no much larger clone turns up one base away. Source: PBMCs from blood, taken roughly 24 months after vaccination. The rearrangement combines TRBV12-3 or TRBV12-4 with TRBJ2-1, and 8 bases in between align with TRBD2. The sequence came from a man between 45 and 75 years old who received an inactivated influenza vaccine. Donor details come from another sample of the same person, matched by shared clones. The CDR3 region: CASRKGAGDSYNEQFF. In nucleotides, the sequence is TGTGCCAGCAGGAAAGGAGCGGGAGACTCCTACAATGAGCAGTTCTTC.